The 29 T cell receptor beta chains given below trace back to one sample, sequenced in a study of blood T cell repertoires in COVID-19. Assay used: immunoSEQ multiplex PCR; TCRdb lists only in-frame clones, some missing. The sample contains fewer than 250,000 clones, nearly 90% of which appear only once. The material sequenced was PBMCs or T cells enriched from blood (not recorded which). The receptors here all came from a man aged 25-45 years who had been exposed to COVID-19.

This chain uses TRBV2 with TRBJ2-1; 13 nucleotides line up with TRBD2. The length of the CDR3 is 19 residues. Germline CDR1 is SNHLY and CDR2 is FYNNEI. Trimming removed 6 bases from V and 0 bases from J; junction bases left unmatched: 11. CDR3 sequence: CASRHTGLAGASSYNEQFF. The DNA of the CDR3 is TGTGCCAGCAGACATACCGGACTAGCGGGGGCGTCCTCCTACAATGAGCAGTTCTTC.

This chain connects TRBV29-1 to TRBJ2-7; D is uncertain. The CDR3 is 11 amino acids. Germline V CDR1 and CDR2: SQVTM, ANQGSEA. V shed 8 bases and J shed 2 bases, with 10 bases lying between them. The CDR3 here is CSPRSPYEQYF. CDR3 coding DNA: TGCAGCCCACGGTCCCCCTACGAGCAGTACTTC.

This sequence joins TRBV7-9 and TRBJ2-1, with TRBD1 matching 9 bases. This CDR3 region has 14 residues. Germline CDR1 reads SEHNR; CDR2 reads FQNEAQ (reference sequence). The J segment lost 4 bases and the V segment lost 6 bases, leaving 4 bases of the junction unmatched. CDR3 in amino acids: CASSTGGSYNEQFF. CDR3 sequence (DNA): TGTGCCAGCAGTACAGGGGGCAGTTACAATGAGCAGTTCTTC.

The chain recombines TRBV6-5 with TRBJ1-5; D is possibly TRBD1 (6 bases). Germline assignment: CDR1 MNHEY and CDR2 SVGAGI. V was shortened by 4 bases and J by 7 bases, with 11 bases between the two germline ends. The CDR3 totals 13 residues. The CDR3, as DNA: TGTGCCAGCAGTTTAACACAGGGCCAGCCCCAGCATTTT. This gives the protein CASSLTQGQPQHF.

The chain uses TRBV5-1 and TRBJ2-2; D not resolved. Trimming stripped 6 bases from V and 4 bases from J, with 16 bases between. From germline, CDR1 is SGHRS and CDR2 YFSETQ. The CDR3 extends over 15 amino acids. The CDR3 DNA sequence: TGCGCCAGCACTCATCCAGGCACCTCCACCGGGGAGCTGTTTTTT. Translation: CASTHPGTSTGELFF.

The genes are TRBV9 and TRBJ1-1; the D gene is possibly TRBD1 (5 bases). The CDR3 has 14 amino acids. V lost 0 bases and J lost 1, with 7 bases in between. The V gene's germline CDR1 is SGDLS and CDR2 YYNGEE. The CDR3 loop reads CASSVGGENTEAFF. The CDR3 DNA reads TGTGCCAGCAGCGTAGGGGGGGAGAACACTGAAGCTTTCTTT.

The V gene is TRBV9, the J gene TRBJ2-1, with 13 bases lining up with TRBD2. Germline assignment: CDR1 SGDLS and CDR2 YYNGEE. The CDR3 has 15 residues. V dropped 4 bases and J dropped 9; count of bases not matched to a gene: 7. The CDR3 loop is CASSLRTSGGGEQFF. The CDR3 DNA reads as TGTGCCAGCAGCCTCCGGACTAGCGGGGGTGGTGAGCAGTTCTTC.

The gene calls are TRBV27 and TRBJ1-6, with TRBD1 identical over 10 bases. The CDR3 covers 18 residues. Germline V gene sequence: CDR1 MNHEY, CDR2 SMNVEV (reference sequence). J was trimmed by 0 bases and V by 7 bases; bases with no gene match: 9. CDR3 protein: CASTLPTGGISYNSPLHF. In DNA form, the CDR3 reads TGTGCCAGCACTCTGCCGACAGGGGGCATCTCCTATAATTCACCCCTCCACTTT.

CDR3 DNA: TGTGCCAGCAGGACTAGCGGGGGGCCCGGGGAGCTGTTTTTT. The encoded protein is CASRTSGGPGELFF. This chain connects TRBV6-5 to TRBJ2-2; TRBD2 agrees at 13 bases. The CDR3 covers 14 residues. Germline CDR1 MNHEY, CDR2 SVGAGI. V shed 6 bases, J shed 6 bases, and the junction held 1 base outside the gene matches.

The chain combines TRBV27 with TRBJ1-1, with a tentative D call TRBD1 (5 bases). V lost 6 bases to trimming and J lost 10 bases, with 15 bases between them. This CDR3 has 12 residues. Per germline, CDR1 MNHEY and CDR2 SMNVEV (reference sequence). The CDR3 loop is CASSHTGWVAFF. The DNA of the CDR3 is TGTGCCAGCAGCCATACAGGTTGGGTAGCTTTCTTT.

The chain combines TRBV6-5 with TRBJ2-3; the D gene is possibly TRBD2 (5 bases). V was trimmed by 0 bases and J by 2 bases, leaving 6 bases between them. Looked up from germline, CDR1 is MNHEY and CDR2 is SVGAGI. The CDR3 spans 14 residues. The CDR3 loop reads CASSYSRDTDTQYF. CDR3 in DNA: TGTGCCAGCAGTTACTCGAGGGACACAGATACGCAGTATTTT.

V gene TRBV11-3 combines with J gene TRBJ1-1; D possibly corresponds to TRBD1 (5 bases). CDR1 SGHNT and CDR2 YENEEA come from the germline V gene. CDR3 length equals 14 residues. Trimming removed 2 bases at V and 3 bases at J, with 10 bases between. The CDR3, as DNA: TGTGCCAGCAGCTTAAAGGGGCGAGACACTGAAGCTTTCTTT. Its protein product is CASSLKGRDTEAFF.

The chain carries TRBV7-2 and TRBJ2-7; 7 nucleotides align to TRBD1. With V trimmed by 2 bases and J by 1 base, 2 bases remained unmatched. Germline CDR1 SGHTA, CDR2 FQGNSA. This CDR3 contains 14 residues. The CDR3 spells CASSLSTGSYEQYF. CDR3 DNA sequence: TGTGCCAGCAGCTTATCGACAGGGTCCTACGAGCAGTACTTC.

V gene TRBV5-1 combines with J gene TRBJ1-2, with unresolved D. V was cut by 5 bases and J by 8 bases, with 16 bases left in between. The CDR3 is made up of 13 amino acids. CDR1 is SGHRS, CDR2 YFSETQ, per germline. CDR3 sequence (DNA): TGCGCCAGCAGTAGTACAGAAACGTACGGCTACACCTTC. This sequence encodes CASSSTETYGYTF.

This rearrangement joins TRBV6-5 to TRBJ1-1; TRBD1 is a possible D gene (6 bases). V dropped 8 bases and J dropped 4 bases, with 20 bases sitting between them. Germline CDR1 reads MNHEY; CDR2 reads SVGAGI. The CDR3 is 15 residues long. The CDR3 is CASQYSGAGSTEAFF. The CDR3 nucleotides are TGTGCCAGCCAATACTCAGGGGCAGGGAGCACTGAAGCTTTCTTT.

There are a few counts of this clone. V gene TRBV10-1 combines with J gene TRBJ2-6; 9 bases are shared with TRBD1. The length of the CDR3 is 20 residues. V lost 10 bases to trimming and J lost 3 bases; unmatched junction nucleotides: 22. Germline V gene sequence: CDR1 WNHNN, CDR2 SYGVQD (reference sequence). CDR3 residues: CAILTGGRRDRFVGANVLTF. The CDR3 DNA reads TGCGCCATCCTAACAGGGGGCCGTCGCGATCGGTTCGTTGGGGCCAACGTCCTGACTTTC.

CDR3: CASSDRDRNSPLHF. The CDR3, as DNA: TGTGCCAGCAGTGACCGGGACAGGAATTCACCCCTCCACTTT. The chain is built from TRBV6-4 and TRBJ1-6; 8 bases agree with TRBD1. Germline trimming cut 2 bases from V and 7 bases from J; bases unmatched to any gene: 1. The CDR3 runs 14 residues. The germline gives CDR1 MRHNA, CDR2 SNTAGT.

The rearrangement uses TRBV6-5 and TRBJ2-5; 7 positions match TRBD1. The junction had 9 bases not matched to a gene; V was cut back by 6 bases and J by 5 bases. The germline V gene has CDR1 MNHEY and CDR2 SVGAGI. The CDR3 is 14 residues long. This CDR3 is CASRKGQAFETQYF. The CDR3 DNA reads TGTGCCAGCAGAAAAGGACAGGCCTTTGAGACCCAGTACTTC.

This clone was seen a single time. The V and J genes are TRBV3-1 (or the pseudogene TRBV3-2) and TRBJ1-5, with a possible D match to TRBD1 (5 bases). The V gene's germline CDR1 is LGHDT and CDR2 YNNKEL (reference sequence). Trimming pared 0 bases from V and 2 bases from J, leaving 8 bases between. The CDR3 covers 15 residues. The CDR3 is CASSQDSRGNQPQHF. The CDR3 DNA is TGTGCCAGCAGCCAAGATTCCAGGGGCAATCAGCCCCAGCATTTT.

The V gene is TRBV27, the J gene TRBJ1-1, with 8 bases aligning to TRBD1. J gave up 0 bases and V 3 bases, and 9 bases lay outside the gene matches. CDR1 and CDR2 from the germline V gene are MNHEY and SMNVEV (reference sequence). The CDR3 extends over 17 amino acids. The CDR3 region has the DNA TGTGCCAGCAGTTTCCTCATCGGACAGGGCGTGAACACTGAAGCTTTCTTT. Translating gives CASSFLIGQGVNTEAFF.

The V and J genes are TRBV12-3 or TRBV12-4 and TRBJ1-2, with a possible D match to TRBD1 (6 bases). This CDR3 is built from 13 residues. The V gene lost 3 bases and the J gene lost 3 bases, with 8 bases spanning the gap. CDR3 DNA: TGTGCCAGCAGTTTGGACAGCCACTATGGCTACACCTTC. This codes for CASSLDSHYGYTF.

The chain has TRBV30 and TRBJ2-1; 9 nucleotides agree with TRBD1. Germline trimming cut 7 bases from V and 8 bases from J; bases unmatched to any gene: 15. The germline V gene has CDR1 GTSNPN and CDR2 SVGIG (reference sequence). This CDR3 comprises 15 residues. CDR3 nucleotides: TGTGCCTCGTTTCGACAGGGGGTAGCTTCTGATGAGCAGTTCTTC. Amino acid sequence: CASFRQGVASDEQFF.

The chain's CDR3 is CASSGDRGGTDTQYF. The CDR3 nucleotides are TGTGCCAGCAGCGGGGACAGGGGTGGCACAGATACGCAGTATTTT. The rearrangement links TRBV6-5 to TRBJ2-3, with TRBD1 matching over 10 bases. CDR1 and CDR2 from the germline V gene are MNHEY and SVGAGI. This CDR3 is 15 amino acids long. V was clipped by 6 bases and J by 1 base; unmatched bases: 4.

This chain's CDR3 is CASSPTLSGGGTDTQYF. The CDR3 region has the DNA TGTGCCAGCTCACCAACACTTAGCGGGGGAGGCACAGATACGCAGTATTTT. The V and J genes are TRBV18 and TRBJ2-3; 9 nucleotides match TRBD2. This CDR3 is 17 amino acids long. V was clipped by 2 bases and J by 1 base; unmatched bases: 7. Germline V CDR1 and CDR2: KGHSH, LQKENI.

The chain links TRBV30 to TRBJ2-7, with 7 nucleotides matching TRBD1. With 4 bases clipped from V and 1 base from J, the junction kept 7 bases outside the gene matches. This CDR3 has 14 residues. The germline V gene has CDR1 GTSNPN and CDR2 SVGIG (reference sequence). CDR3 protein: CAWNGLGQSYEQYF. The CDR3, as DNA: TGTGCCTGGAACGGATTGGGACAGTCCTACGAGCAGTACTTC.

The J gene is TRBJ2-1, the V gene TRBV2, with 10 nucleotides matching TRBD2. Germline V CDR1 and CDR2: SNHLY, FYNNEI. The CDR3 has 15 residues. V was clipped by 4 bases and J by 5 bases; unmatched bases: 5. CDR3: CASSVRGLANNEQFF. CDR3 nucleotide sequence: TGTGCCAGCAGTGTCAGGGGACTAGCGAACAATGAGCAGTTCTTC.

The rearrangement joins TRBV19 to TRBJ2-7; D might be TRBD2 (5 bases). Trimming removed 5 bases from V and 2 bases from J, with 13 bases in between. CDR3 length: 14 amino acids. Germline lookup yields CDR1 LNHDA and CDR2 SQIVND (reference sequence). Here the CDR3 reads CASSLNPGTYEQYF. DNA for the CDR3: TGTGCCAGTAGTCTCAACCCGGGAACCTACGAGCAGTACTTC.

The V call is TRBV5-1, the J call TRBJ2-7; D uncertain. This CDR3 comprises 14 residues. V lost 0 bases to trimming and J lost 0 bases, with 7 bases between them. Per germline, CDR1 SGHRS and CDR2 YFSETQ. CDR3 sequence (DNA): TGCGCCAGCAGCTTGGACTCCCCCTCCTACGAGCAGTACTTC. Its protein product is CASSLDSPSYEQYF.

V and J are TRBV5-5 and TRBJ2-1; the match to TRBD2 covers 7 bases. Unmatched junction bases numbered 11, after V lost 4 bases and J lost 7 bases. CDR3 length: 15 residues. Germline-derived CDR1 and CDR2 are SGHKS and YYEKEE (reference sequence). The CDR3, as DNA: TGTGCCAGCAGCACGGGAGGCCAAATTTTGAATGAGCAGTTCTTC. This sequence encodes CASSTGGQILNEQFF.